Listed below are T cell receptor beta chains from one sample, sequenced in a study of T cell repertoires in cytomegalovirus infection. TCRdb re-called the reads through MiXCR, storing one row per CDR3 protein. Altogether about 440,000 distinct CDR3 sequences are present, about 33% being singletons, with the ten largest covering roughly 15%. The specimen sequenced was PBMCs. Receptors originate from a human donor in good health (CMV status not recorded). Some clones in this sample may be carry-over from other donors' samples. The CDR3 runs from the conserved cysteine through the conserved F or W. Each record gives: D gene, clone size, J gene, V gene, CDR3 protein, CDR3 DNA. D genes are given only for firm matches. Expanded clones get a size class; other rows say once, few or many, or leave the size out.

D: NA
size: NA
J: TRBJ2-1
V: TRBV18
CDR3: CASSPPSSYNEQFF
DNA: TGTGCCAGCTCACCCCCGAGCTCCTACAATGAGCAGTTCTTC

D: NA
size: once
J: TRBJ1-6
V: TRBV6-2/TRBV6-3
CDR3: CASSYSGSYNSPLHF
DNA: TGTGCCAGCAGTTATTCGGGGTCCTATAATTCACCCCTCCACTTT

D: NA
size: many
J: TRBJ1-4
V: TRBV7-2
CDR3: CASSRNPGEKLFF
DNA: TGTGCCAGCAGCCGCAACCCGGGTGAAAAACTGTTTTTT

D: NA
size: NA
J: TRBJ1-5
V: TRBV20-1
CDR3: CSARSSVGGGQPQHF
DNA: TGCAGTGCTAGATCGTCGGTTGGGGGAGGCCAGCCCCAGCATTTT

D: NA
size: many
J: TRBJ1-6
V: TRBV6-2/TRBV6-3
CDR3: CASSLGGRSSYNSPLHF
DNA: TGTGCCAGCAGTCTCGGGGGCCGGAGCTCCTATAATTCACCCCTCCACTTT

D: TRBD2
size: NA
J: TRBJ2-5
V: TRBV6-4
CDR3: CASPSGGAGETQYF
DNA: TGTGCCAGCCCTAGCGGGGGGGCCGGAGAGACCCAGTACTTC

D: NA
size: NA
J: TRBJ2-7
V: TRBV27
CDR3: CASSFPARVVERRETYEQYF
DNA: TGTGCCAGCAGTTTTCCGGCCCGAGTAGTTGAGCGGAGGGAAACCTACGAGCAGTACTTC

D: NA
size: many
J: TRBJ2-7
V: TRBV4-1
CDR3: CASSQATGSPSYEQYF
DNA: TGCGCCAGCAGCCAAGCAACAGGGAGCCCTTCCTACGAGCAGTACTTC

D: TRBD1
size: many
J: TRBJ2-1
V: TRBV7-2
CDR3: CASSSHSGTGYNEQFF
DNA: TGTGCCAGCAGCTCCCATAGTGGGACAGGCTACAATGAGCAGTTCTTC

D: NA
size: few
J: TRBJ2-4
V: TRBV20-1
CDR3: CSACWGSENIQYF
DNA: TGCAGTGCTTGTTGGGGCAGCGAAAACATTCAGTACTTC

D: NA
size: many
J: TRBJ1-3
V: TRBV11-1
CDR3: CASSFERHLSGNTIYF
DNA: TGTGCCAGCAGCTTCGAACGACACCTCTCTGGAAACACCATATATTTT

D: NA
size: few
J: TRBJ1-1
V: TRBV19
CDR3: CASSQATTGNTEAFF
DNA: TGTGCCAGTAGCCAAGCCACCACAGGGAACACTGAAGCTTTCTTT

D: NA
size: few
J: TRBJ1-4
V: TRBV19
CDR3: CASSITTFATNEKLFF
DNA: TGTGCCAGTAGTATTACGACATTCGCAACTAATGAAAAACTGTTTTTT

D: NA
size: NA
J: TRBJ2-3
V: TRBV4-1
CDR3: CASSQEPSSTDTQYF
DNA: TGCGCCAGCAGCCAAGAGCCCTCTAGCACAGATACGCAGTATTTT

D: TRBD2
size: NA
J: TRBJ2-1
V: TRBV14
CDR3: CASSQDISGGAWNEQCF
DNA: TGTGCCAGCAGCCAAGATATCTCGGGGGGGGCCTGGAATGAGCAGTGCTTC

D: NA
size: few
J: TRBJ2-7
V: TRBV6-6
CDR3: CASSLEREQYF
DNA: TGTGCCAGCAGTTTAGAGCGCGAGCAGTACTTC